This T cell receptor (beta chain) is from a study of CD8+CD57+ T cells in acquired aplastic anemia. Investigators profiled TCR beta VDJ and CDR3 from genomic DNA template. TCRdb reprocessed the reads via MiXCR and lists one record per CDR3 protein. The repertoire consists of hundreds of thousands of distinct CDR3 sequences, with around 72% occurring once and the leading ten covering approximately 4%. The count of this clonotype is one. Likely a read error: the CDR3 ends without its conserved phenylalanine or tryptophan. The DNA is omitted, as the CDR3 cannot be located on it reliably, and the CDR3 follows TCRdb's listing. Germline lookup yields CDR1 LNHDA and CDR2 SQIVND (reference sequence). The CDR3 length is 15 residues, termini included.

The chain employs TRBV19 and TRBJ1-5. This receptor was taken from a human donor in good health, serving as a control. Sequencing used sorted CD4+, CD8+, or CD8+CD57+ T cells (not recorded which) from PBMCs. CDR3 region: CASSIGASYGYTFGS.